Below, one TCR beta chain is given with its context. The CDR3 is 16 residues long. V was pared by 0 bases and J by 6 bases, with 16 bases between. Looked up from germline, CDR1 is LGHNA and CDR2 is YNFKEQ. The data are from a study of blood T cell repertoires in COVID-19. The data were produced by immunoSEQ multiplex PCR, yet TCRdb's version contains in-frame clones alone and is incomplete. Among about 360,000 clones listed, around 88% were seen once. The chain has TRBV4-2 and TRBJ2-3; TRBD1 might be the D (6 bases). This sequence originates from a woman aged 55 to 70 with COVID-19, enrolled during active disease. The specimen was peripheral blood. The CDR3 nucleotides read TGTGCCAGCAGCCAAGAAATGGGGGCGTGGTCGGATACGCAGTATTTT. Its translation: CASSQEMGAWSDTQYF.